The 27 T cell receptor beta chains given below trace back to one sample, sequenced in a study of T cell repertoires in cytomegalovirus infection. In TCRdb, the reads were re-called with MiXCR into one record per CDR3 protein. Among over 450,000 distinct CDR3 sequences listed, approximately 10% were seen once. The material sequenced was PBMCs. The receptors were sampled from a human donor in good health (CMV status not recorded). Some clones in this sample may be carry-over from other donors' samples.

In this sample, this clonotype turned up a few times. The rearrangement joins TRBV14 to TRBJ1-1; 9 bases map to TRBD1. From germline, CDR1 is SGHDN and CDR2 FVKESK. The trim removed 5 bases at V and 4 bases at J, leaving 8 bases unmatched. The CDR3 has 15 residues. This CDR3 is CASSDRGARITEAFF. In nucleotides, the CDR3 is TGTGCCAGCAGCGACAGGGGGGCGCGGATCACTGAAGCTTTCTTT.

This clonotype was seen many times. The chain links TRBV7-9 to TRBJ1-2, with unresolved D. The CDR3 has 14 residues. Germline CDR1 and CDR2: SEHNR and FQNEAQ (reference sequence). V gave up 2 bases and J gave up 2 bases, with 9 bases separating them. As DNA, the CDR3 is TGTGCCAGCAGCTTATGGGGTGCCAACTATGGCTACACCTTC. Encoded protein: CASSLWGANYGYTF.

This clonotype occurred many times. The rearrangement uses TRBV7-3 and TRBJ2-1; 12 bases fit TRBD2. Germline V lookup: CDR1 SGHTA, CDR2 FQGTGA. Losses at the gene ends were 5 bases for V and 6 bases for J; bases not matched to a gene: 5. CDR3 length equals 15 residues. The chain's CDR3 is CASSRGLAGSNEQFF. The CDR3 region has the DNA TGTGCCAGCAGCCGTGGACTAGCGGGATCCAATGAGCAGTTCTTC.

This clonotype appeared a few times. The V call is TRBV20-1, the J call TRBJ1-3; no firm D call. CDR1 is DFQATT, CDR2 SNEGSKA, per germline (reference sequence). This CDR3 spans 13 amino acids. V lost 3 bases and J lost 0, with 6 bases in between. CDR3 loop: CSASIGSGNTIYF. DNA for the CDR3: TGCAGTGCTAGTATCGGCTCTGGAAACACCATATATTTT.

On this clonotype: Possible read error: a much larger clone is one base away. The CDR3 nucleotides read TGTACCAGCAGCTTACGGGGGCAGGGATACACCGGGGAGCTGTTTTTT. Translating it yields CTSSLRGQGYTGELFF. The rearrangement joins TRBV5-4 to TRBJ2-2; D assignment may be TRBD1 or TRBD2 (6 bases each). The CDR3 consists of 16 residues. Per the germline V gene, CDR1 is SGHNT and CDR2 is YYREEE (reference sequence).

This clonotype showed up just a few times. The chain couples TRBV5-4 to TRBJ2-5; 8 bases are shared with TRBD1. With V trimmed by 4 bases and J by 4 bases, 9 bases remained unmatched. The germline V gene encodes CDR1 SGHNT and CDR2 YYREEE (reference sequence). The CDR3 length is 15 residues. The CDR3 DNA is TGTGCCAGCAGCCTCCAGACAGGGGCCGGAGAGACCCAGTACTTC. This encodes CASSLQTGAGETQYF. Based on the CDR3 plus reference TRBV5-4 and TRBJ2-5, the full variable domain is ETGVTQSPTHLIKTRGQQVTLRCSSQSGHNTVSWYQQALGQGPQFIFQYYREEENGRGNFPPRFSGLQFPNYSSELNVNALELDDSALYLCASSLQTGAGETQYFGPGTRLLVL.

The table lists this clonotype with many counts. The J gene is TRBJ2-7, the V gene TRBV19, with D hard to call. The CDR3 contains 12 residues. The germline V gene has CDR1 LNHDA and CDR2 SQIVND (reference sequence). V was clipped by 3 bases and J by 3 bases, with 6 bases between them. The CDR3 nucleotides are TGTGCCAGTAGTATTTCTGGCTACGAGCAGTACTTC. Translation: CASSISGYEQYF.

This clonotype appeared many times. The chain is built from TRBV7-9 and TRBJ2-1; 9 bases align to TRBD2. Germline-derived CDR1 and CDR2 are SEHNR and FQNEAQ (reference sequence). The V gene end was trimmed by 7 bases and the J gene end by 6 bases; junction bases not matched to a gene: 10. The CDR3 totals 15 residues. The CDR3 sequence: CASTRASGGPNEQFF. The CDR3 DNA reads TGTGCCAGCACCCGGGCGAGCGGGGGGCCCAATGAGCAGTTCTTC. The full variable domain, in which reference TRBV7-9 and TRBJ2-1 provide the parts outside the CDR3, is DTGVSQNPRHKITKRGQNVTFRCDPISEHNRLYWYRQTLGQGPEFLTYFQNEAQLEKSRLLSDRFSAERPKGSFSTLEIQRTEQGDSAMYLCASTRASGGPNEQFFGPGTRLTVL.

The chain has TRBV20-1 and TRBJ1-1; D might be TRBD1 (5 bases). The V and J ends lost 4 bases and 4 bases respectively, with 10 bases between them. In germline, CDR1 is DFQATT, CDR2 SNEGSKA (reference sequence). CDR3 size: 12 residues. CDR3: CSAKRGSTEAFF. The CDR3 coding sequence is TGCAGTGCTAAGAGGGGCTCCACTGAAGCTTTCTTT.

This clonotype was counted ten times or more. This chain links TRBV11-1 with TRBJ1-2, with no clear D. Trimming removed 5 bases from V and 2 bases from J, with 9 bases in between. Germline loops: CDR1 SGHAT, CDR2 FQDESV (reference sequence). The CDR3 totals 13 residues. The CDR3 sequence: CASSAAVNYGYTF. The CDR3 coding sequence is TGTGCCAGCAGCGCGGCTGTGAACTATGGCTACACCTTC. Together with reference TRBV11-1 and TRBJ1-2, the CDR3 gives the full variable domain: EAEVAQSPRYKITEKSQAVAFWCDPISGHATLYWYRQILGQGPELLVQFQDESVVDDSQLPKDRFSAERLKGVDSTLKIQPAELGDSAMYLCASSAAVNYGYTFGSGTRLTVV.

This clonotype was observed at least ten times. The chain carries TRBV5-4 and TRBJ2-1; 12 nucleotides line up with TRBD2. CDR3 length: 15 residues. Losses at the gene ends were 1 base for V and 7 bases for J; bases not matched to a gene: 3. Germline V gene data show CDR1 as SGHNT and CDR2 as YYREEE (reference sequence). CDR3 in amino acids: CASSLSLAGGNEQFF. In DNA form, the CDR3 reads TGTGCCAGCAGCTTGAGTCTAGCGGGAGGGAATGAGCAGTTCTTC.

The rearrangement links TRBV4-2 to TRBJ1-1; 7 bases match TRBD1. The length of the CDR3 is 16 residues. Germline V CDR1 and CDR2: LGHNA, YNFKEQ. V shed 1 base and J 3 bases; nucleotides not matched to a gene: 8. CDR3: CASSQVVQGHDTEAFF. The CDR3 DNA reads TGTGCCAGCAGCCAAGTCGTACAGGGGCATGACACTGAAGCTTTCTTT.

At least ten counts were recorded for this clonotype. This rearrangement joins TRBV19 to TRBJ2-1; D remains ambiguous. CDR1 and CDR2 (germline): LNHDA, SQIVND (reference sequence). The CDR3 is 13 residues long. V was trimmed by 7 bases and J by 4 bases, leaving 11 bases between them. CDR3 in amino acids: CASNSAIYNEQFF. The DNA for the CDR3 is TGTGCCAGTAACTCAGCAATATACAATGAGCAGTTCTTC.

Many counts were recorded for this clonotype. The chain is built from TRBV7-8 and TRBJ2-3; TRBD2 aligns across 12 bases. The trim removed 5 bases at V and 1 base at J, leaving 7 bases unmatched. The CDR3 length is 17 residues. The V gene's germline CDR1 is SGHVS and CDR2 FQNEAQ. The CDR3 region has the DNA TGTGCCAGCAGCCTCCGACTAGCGGGAGTGGGCACAGATACGCAGTATTTT. It yields the protein CASSLRLAGVGTDTQYF.

This clonotype was recorded at least ten times. The chain carries TRBV12-5 and TRBJ2-3; no reliable D call. The ends were cut back, 0 bases at V and 0 bases at J, with 13 bases in the middle. The CDR3 loop spans 17 amino acids. Germline CDR1 is LGHNT and CDR2 is FRNRAP. CDR3 sequence: CASGLVTGGVSTDTQYF. CDR3 nucleotides: TGTGCTAGTGGTTTGGTAACCGGTGGGGTAAGCACAGATACGCAGTATTTT.

This clonotype was detected many times. V is TRBV7-2 and J is TRBJ2-7; a weak D match, TRBD2 (7 bases). V lost 3 bases and J lost 7, with 19 bases in between. Germline loops: CDR1 SGHTA, CDR2 FQGNSA. The CDR3 sequence is 15 residues long. The CDR3 bases are TGTGCCAGCAGCTTTCTGGCGGGGGCGTTCGGGGAGCAGTACTTC. It encodes CASSFLAGAFGEQYF.

The V call is TRBV18, the J call TRBJ2-1; 9 nucleotides agree with TRBD2. Germline assignment: CDR1 KGHSH and CDR2 LQKENI. With V trimmed by 3 bases and J by 10 bases, 10 bases remained unmatched. The CDR3 has 15 amino acids. DNA of the CDR3: TGTGCCAGCTCACCGACGACTAGCGGCCGCGGGGAGCAGTTCTTC. It translates to CASSPTTSGRGEQFF.

The chain carries TRBV10-2 and TRBJ1-1; the D gene is possibly TRBD1 (5 bases). This CDR3 is built from 12 residues. Between the trimmed V and J ends, which lost 11 bases and 7 bases, there was a span of 17 bases. Germline CDR1 and CDR2: WSHSY and SAAADI. The CDR3 loop reads CAAIRGGDEAFF. The CDR3 DNA is TGCGCCGCAATTCGTGGGGGAGATGAAGCTTTCTTT.

This clonotype was counted only a few times. The chain links TRBV28 to TRBJ2-3, with 10 bases that match TRBD1. The CDR3 length is 16 residues. V trimming: 5 bases; J trimming: 4 bases; junction bases outside the gene matches: 9. Germline assignment: CDR1 MDHEN and CDR2 SYDVKM. The CDR3 reads CASSPDRGRVADTQYF. CDR3 DNA: TGTGCCAGCAGTCCCGACAGGGGGCGAGTCGCAGATACGCAGTATTTT.

This clonotype turned up a few times. V and J are TRBV5-4 and TRBJ2-2; TRBD1 or TRBD2 may be the D gene (5 bases each). Germline CDR1 and CDR2: SGHNT and YYREEE (reference sequence). This CDR3 has 15 amino acids. V lost 4 bases to trimming and J lost 0 bases, with 10 bases between them. CDR3 sequence: CASSTGRSNTGELFF. The CDR3 DNA reads TGTGCCAGCAGCACGGGACGCTCGAACACCGGGGAGCTGTTTTTT.

The rearrangement uses TRBV27 and TRBJ2-1; maybe TRBD1 (6 bases). V lost 7 bases and J lost 2, with 9 bases in between. Germline CDR1 and CDR2: MNHEY and SMNVEV (reference sequence). The CDR3 sequence is 13 residues long. The CDR3 DNA reads TGTGCCAGCAAACAGGGCACCTACAATGAGCAGTTCTTC. It specifies CASKQGTYNEQFF.

This clonotype was picked up many times. V gene TRBV6-6 combines with J gene TRBJ2-3, with TRBD2 matching 10 bases. The CDR3 has 16 amino acids. Losses at the gene ends were 2 bases for V and 4 bases for J; bases not matched to a gene: 6. Germline CDR1 and CDR2: MNHNY and SVGAGI (reference sequence). CDR3 sequence (DNA): TGTGCCAGCAGTTACGGGGCTAGCGGGGGTTCAGATACGCAGTATTTT. It yields the protein CASSYGASGGSDTQYF.

In this sample, this clonotype turned up a few times. The CDR3 DNA follows: TGTGCCAGCAGCGTAGGACATAAATCCTACGAGCAGTACTTC. This encodes CASSVGHKSYEQYF. The rearrangement joins TRBV9 to TRBJ2-7; D is undetermined. V shed 0 bases and J shed 1 base, with 8 bases lying between them. Per the germline V gene, CDR1 is SGDLS and CDR2 is YYNGEE. The CDR3 totals 14 residues. Together with reference TRBV9 and TRBJ2-7, the CDR3 gives the full variable domain: DSGVTQTPKHLITATGQRVTLRCSPRSGDLSVYWYQQSLDQGLQFLIQYYNGEERAKGNILERFSAQQFPDLHSELNLSSLELGDSALYFCASSVGHKSYEQYFGPGTRLTVT.

This chain uses TRBV6-5 with TRBJ2-7, with no clear D. Per the germline V gene, CDR1 is MNHEY and CDR2 is SVGAGI. The CDR3 spans 13 residues. Trimming cost V 3 bases and J 4 bases, with 10 bases left between them. The CDR3 coding sequence is TGTGCCAGCAGTTATGGGTCAGAGTACGAGCAGTACTTC. It yields the protein CASSYGSEYEQYF.

CDR3 bases: TGCAGTGCTAGTTCACCTTCGGACAGGGGAAGAACCCAGTACTTC. Translated, it gives CSASSPSDRGRTQYF. The chain combines TRBV20-1 with TRBJ2-5; 9 bases align to TRBD1. From germline, CDR1 is DFQATT and CDR2 SNEGSKA (reference sequence). Trimming at V came to 3 bases and at J to 8 bases, leaving 13 bases not matched to a gene. CDR3 size: 15 residues.

The rearrangement joins TRBV20-1 to TRBJ1-5; D is undetermined. The CDR3 runs 14 residues. The V end lost 0 bases, the J end lost 0 bases, and 6 bases lay between the germline ends. Germline V gene sequence: CDR1 DFQATT, CDR2 SNEGSKA (reference sequence). CDR3 bases: TGCAGTGCTAGAGATCCCTATAGCAATCAGCCCCAGCATTTT. This gives the protein CSARDPYSNQPQHF.

This clonotype has at least ten counts. The CDR3 reads CASSYVASGRAHHYEQYF. CDR3 bases: TGTGCCAGCAGTTACGTGGCCAGCGGGAGGGCCCATCACTACGAGCAGTACTTC. The chain joins TRBV6-2 or TRBV6-3 to TRBJ2-7, with TRBD2 matching 10 bases. With V trimmed by 2 bases and J by 3 bases, 13 bases remained unmatched. Germline V lookup: CDR1 MNHEY, CDR2 SVGEGT. The CDR3 runs 18 residues.